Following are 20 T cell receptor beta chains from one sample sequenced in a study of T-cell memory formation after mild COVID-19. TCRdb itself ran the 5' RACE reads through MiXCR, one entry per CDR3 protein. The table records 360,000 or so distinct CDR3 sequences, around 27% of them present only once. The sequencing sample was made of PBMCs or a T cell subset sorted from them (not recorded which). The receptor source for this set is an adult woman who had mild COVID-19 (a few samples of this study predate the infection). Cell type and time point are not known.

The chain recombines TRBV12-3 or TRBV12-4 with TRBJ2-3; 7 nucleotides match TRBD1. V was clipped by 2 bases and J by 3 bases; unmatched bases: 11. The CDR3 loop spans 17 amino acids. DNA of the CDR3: TGTGCCAGCAGTTTATCGACAGGGAACGCAAGGACAGATACGCAGTATTTT. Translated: CASSLSTGNARTDTQYF.

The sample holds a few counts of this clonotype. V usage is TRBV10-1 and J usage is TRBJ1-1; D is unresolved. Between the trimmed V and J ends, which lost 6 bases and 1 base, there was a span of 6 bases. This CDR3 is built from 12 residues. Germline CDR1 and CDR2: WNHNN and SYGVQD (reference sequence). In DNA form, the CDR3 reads TGCGCCAGCAGGTCGGGGAACACTGAAGCTTTCTTT. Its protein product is CASRSGNTEAFF.

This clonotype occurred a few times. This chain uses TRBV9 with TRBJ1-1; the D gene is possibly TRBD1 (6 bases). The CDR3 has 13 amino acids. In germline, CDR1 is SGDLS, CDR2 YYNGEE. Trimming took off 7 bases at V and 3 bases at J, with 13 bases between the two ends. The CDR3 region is CASGEDSHTEAFF. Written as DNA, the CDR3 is TGTGCCAGCGGAGAGGACAGTCACACTGAAGCTTTCTTT.

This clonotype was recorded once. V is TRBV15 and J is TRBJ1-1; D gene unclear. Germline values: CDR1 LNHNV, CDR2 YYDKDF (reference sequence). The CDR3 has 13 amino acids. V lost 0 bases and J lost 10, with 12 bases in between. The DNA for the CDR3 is TGTGCCACCAGCAGAGATTTGACGAACGGAGCTTTCTTT. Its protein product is CATSRDLTNGAFF. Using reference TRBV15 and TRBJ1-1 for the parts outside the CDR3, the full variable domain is DAMVIQNPRYQVTQFGKPVTLSCSQTLNHNVMYWYQQKSSQAPKLLFHYYDKDFNNEADTPDNFQSRRPNTSFCFLDIRSPGLGDTAMYLCATSRDLTNGAFFGQGTRLTVV.

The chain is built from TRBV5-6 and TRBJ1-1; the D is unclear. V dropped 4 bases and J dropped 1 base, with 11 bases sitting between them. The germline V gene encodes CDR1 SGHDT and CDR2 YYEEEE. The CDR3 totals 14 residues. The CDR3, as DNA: TGTGCCAGCAGCCCCGGGTTTTGGAACACTGAAGCTTTCTTT. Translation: CASSPGFWNTEAFF.

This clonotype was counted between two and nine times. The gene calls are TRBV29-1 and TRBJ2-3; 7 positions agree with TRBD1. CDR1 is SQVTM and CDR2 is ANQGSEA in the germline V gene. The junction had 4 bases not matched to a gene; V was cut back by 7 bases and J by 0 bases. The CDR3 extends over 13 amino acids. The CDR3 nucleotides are TGCAGCGCCAGGACAGGAAGCACAGATACGCAGTATTTT. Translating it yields CSARTGSTDTQYF.

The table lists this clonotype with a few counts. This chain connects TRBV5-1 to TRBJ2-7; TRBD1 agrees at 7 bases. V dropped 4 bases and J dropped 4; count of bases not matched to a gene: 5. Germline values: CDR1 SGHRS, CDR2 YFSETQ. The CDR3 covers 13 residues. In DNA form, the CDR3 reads TGCGCCAGCAGCAACCAACAGGGGTACGAGCAGTACTTC. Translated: CASSNQQGYEQYF.

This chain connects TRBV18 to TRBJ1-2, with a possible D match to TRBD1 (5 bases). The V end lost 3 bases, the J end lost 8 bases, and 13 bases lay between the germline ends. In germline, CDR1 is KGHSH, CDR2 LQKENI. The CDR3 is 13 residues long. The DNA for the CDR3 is TGTGCCAGCTCACCGGACAAGCAGTGGGGCTACACCTTC. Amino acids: CASSPDKQWGYTF.

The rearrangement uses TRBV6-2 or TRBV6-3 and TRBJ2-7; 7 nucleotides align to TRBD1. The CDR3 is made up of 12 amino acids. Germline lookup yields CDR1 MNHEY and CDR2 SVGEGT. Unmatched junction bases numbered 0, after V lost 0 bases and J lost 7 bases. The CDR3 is CASSYSRGEQYF. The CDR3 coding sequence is TGTGCCAGCAGTTACTCCAGGGGGGAGCAGTACTTC.

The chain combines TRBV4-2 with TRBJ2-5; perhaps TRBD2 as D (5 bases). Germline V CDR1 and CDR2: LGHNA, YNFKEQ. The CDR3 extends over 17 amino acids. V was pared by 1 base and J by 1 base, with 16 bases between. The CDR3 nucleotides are TGTGCCAGCAGCCAAGTAGGAGGAGGAGACTTCCAAGAGACCCAGTACTTC. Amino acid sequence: CASSQVGGGDFQETQYF.

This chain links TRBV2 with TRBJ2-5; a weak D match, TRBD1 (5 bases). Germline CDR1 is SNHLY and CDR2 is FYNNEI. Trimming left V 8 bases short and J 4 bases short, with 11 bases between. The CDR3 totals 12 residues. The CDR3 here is CASRTGAETQYF. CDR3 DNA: TGTGCCAGCCGAACAGGCGCAGAGACCCAGTACTTC.

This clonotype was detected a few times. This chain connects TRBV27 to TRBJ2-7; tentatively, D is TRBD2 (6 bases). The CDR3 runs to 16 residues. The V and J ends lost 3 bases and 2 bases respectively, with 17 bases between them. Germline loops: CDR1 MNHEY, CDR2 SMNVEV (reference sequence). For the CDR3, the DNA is TGTGCCAGCAGTTTCTACGGAGGGACTGCACCCTACGAGCAGTACTTC. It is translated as CASSFYGGTAPYEQYF.

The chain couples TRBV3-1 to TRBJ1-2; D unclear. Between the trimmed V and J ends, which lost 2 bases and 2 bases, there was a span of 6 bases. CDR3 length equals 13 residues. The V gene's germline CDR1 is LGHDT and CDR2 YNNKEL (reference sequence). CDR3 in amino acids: CASSQWENYGYTF. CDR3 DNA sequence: TGTGCCAGCAGCCAATGGGAGAACTATGGCTACACCTTC.

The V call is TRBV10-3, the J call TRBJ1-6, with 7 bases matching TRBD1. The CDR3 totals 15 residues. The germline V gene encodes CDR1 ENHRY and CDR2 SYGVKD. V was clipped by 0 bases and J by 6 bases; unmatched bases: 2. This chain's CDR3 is CAISESGTANSPLHF. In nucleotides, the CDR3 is TGTGCCATCAGTGAGTCCGGGACAGCTAATTCACCCCTCCACTTT.

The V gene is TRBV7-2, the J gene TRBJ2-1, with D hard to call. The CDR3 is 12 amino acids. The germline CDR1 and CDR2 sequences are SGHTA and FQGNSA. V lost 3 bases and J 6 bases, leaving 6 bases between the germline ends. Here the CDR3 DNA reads TGTGCCAGCAGCTTCAGGTTCAATGAGCAGTTCTTC. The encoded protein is CASSFRFNEQFF.

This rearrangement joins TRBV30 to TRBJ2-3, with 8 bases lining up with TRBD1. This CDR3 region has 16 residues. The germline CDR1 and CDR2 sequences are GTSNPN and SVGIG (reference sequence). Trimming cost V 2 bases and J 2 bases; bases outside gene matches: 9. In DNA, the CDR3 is TGTGCCTGGAGTATACCGACAGGGGTCCACACAGATACGCAGTATTTT. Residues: CAWSIPTGVHTDTQYF.

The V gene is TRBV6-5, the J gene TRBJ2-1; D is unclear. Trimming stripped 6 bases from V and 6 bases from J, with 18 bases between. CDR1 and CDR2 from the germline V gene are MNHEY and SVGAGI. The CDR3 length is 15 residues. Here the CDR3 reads CASRPISYPFNEQFF. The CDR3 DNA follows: TGTGCCAGCAGGCCCATCAGCTACCCTTTCAATGAGCAGTTCTTC.

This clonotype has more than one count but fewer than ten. CDR3 sequence reads: CASSPDDGTDTQYF. The CDR3, as DNA: TGTGCCAGCAGCCCCGACGATGGCACAGATACGCAGTATTTT. The rearrangement joins TRBV3-1 to TRBJ2-3; D gene ambiguous. V lost 4 bases and J lost 1, with 9 bases in between. The germline gives CDR1 LGHDT, CDR2 YNNKEL (reference sequence). The CDR3 runs 14 residues.

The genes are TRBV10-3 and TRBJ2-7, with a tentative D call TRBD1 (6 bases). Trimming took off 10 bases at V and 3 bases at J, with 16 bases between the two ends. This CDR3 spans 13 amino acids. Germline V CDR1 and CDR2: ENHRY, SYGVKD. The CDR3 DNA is TGTGCCACCACGGGACACCTAGACTACGAGCAGTACTTC. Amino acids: CATTGHLDYEQYF.

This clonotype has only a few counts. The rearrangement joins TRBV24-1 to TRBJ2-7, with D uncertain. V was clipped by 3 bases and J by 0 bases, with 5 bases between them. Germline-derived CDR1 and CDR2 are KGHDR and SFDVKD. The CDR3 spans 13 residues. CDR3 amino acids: CATSDAASYEQYF. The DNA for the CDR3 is TGTGCCACCAGTGATGCGGCCTCCTACGAGCAGTACTTC.